This record looks at one T cell receptor beta chain sequence and its context. This entry is derived from a study of blood T cell repertoires in COVID-19. CDR1 and CDR2 from the germline V gene are MNHEY and SVGEGT. V lost 0 bases, J lost 4 bases, and 18 bases stayed unmatched. The CDR3 spans 19 residues. Assay used: immunoSEQ multiplex PCR; TCRdb lists only in-frame clones, some missing. Among a few hundred thousand clones listed, 87% were seen once. The sequenced sample was PBMCs or T cells enriched from blood (not recorded which). This rearrangement joins TRBV6-2 or TRBV6-3 to TRBJ2-7; 7 bases are a match to TRBD2. The source of this sequence is a woman aged 18-35 years who had recovered from COVID-19. As DNA, the CDR3 is TGTGCCAGCAGTTACTCGTTCCAGGGTTGGGCTAGCGGCATGTACGAGCAGTACTTC. It is translated as CASSYSFQGWASGMYEQYF.